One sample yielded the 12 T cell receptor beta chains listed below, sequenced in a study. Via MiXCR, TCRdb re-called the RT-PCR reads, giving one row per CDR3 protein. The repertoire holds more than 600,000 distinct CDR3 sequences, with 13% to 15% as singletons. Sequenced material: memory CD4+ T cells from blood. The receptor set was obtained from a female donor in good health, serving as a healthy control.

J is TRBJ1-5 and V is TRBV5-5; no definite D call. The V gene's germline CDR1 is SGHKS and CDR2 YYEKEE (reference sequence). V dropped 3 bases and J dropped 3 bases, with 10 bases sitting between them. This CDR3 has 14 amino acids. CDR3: CASSSAGINQPQHF. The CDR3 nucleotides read TGTGCCAGCAGCTCTGCCGGGATCAATCAGCCCCAGCATTTT.

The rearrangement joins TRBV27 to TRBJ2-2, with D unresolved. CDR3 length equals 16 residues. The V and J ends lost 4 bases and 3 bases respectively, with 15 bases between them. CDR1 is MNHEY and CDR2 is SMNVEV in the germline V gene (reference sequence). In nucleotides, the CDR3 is TGTGCCAGCAGTTCGTACGCTTCGCCGGACACCGGGGAGCTGTTTTTT. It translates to CASSSYASPDTGELFF.

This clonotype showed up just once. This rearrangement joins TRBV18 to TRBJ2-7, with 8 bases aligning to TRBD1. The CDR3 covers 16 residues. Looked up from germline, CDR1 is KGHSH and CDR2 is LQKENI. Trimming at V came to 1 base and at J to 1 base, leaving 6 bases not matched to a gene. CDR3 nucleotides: TGTGCCAGCTCACCACTCACAGGGGGTCGATCCTACGAGCAGTACTTC. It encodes CASSPLTGGRSYEQYF.

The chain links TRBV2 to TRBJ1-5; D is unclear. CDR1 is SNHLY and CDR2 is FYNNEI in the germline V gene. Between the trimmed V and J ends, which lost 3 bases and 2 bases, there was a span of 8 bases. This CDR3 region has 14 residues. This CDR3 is CASSDWEGNQPQHF. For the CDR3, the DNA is TGTGCCAGCAGTGACTGGGAGGGCAATCAGCCCCAGCATTTT. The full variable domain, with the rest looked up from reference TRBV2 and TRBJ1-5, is EPEVTQTPSHQVTQMGQEVILRCVPISNHLYFYWYRQILGQKVEFLVSFYNNEISEKSEIFDDQFSVERPDGSNFTLKIRSTKLEDSAMYFCASSDWEGNQPQHFGDGTRLSIL.

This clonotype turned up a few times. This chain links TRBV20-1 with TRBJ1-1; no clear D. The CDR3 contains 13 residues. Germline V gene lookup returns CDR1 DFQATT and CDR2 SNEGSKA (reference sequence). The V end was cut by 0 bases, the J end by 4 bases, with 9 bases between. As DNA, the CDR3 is TGCAGTGCTAGAGATCCGGGTACCACTGAAGCTTTCTTT. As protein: CSARDPGTTEAFF.

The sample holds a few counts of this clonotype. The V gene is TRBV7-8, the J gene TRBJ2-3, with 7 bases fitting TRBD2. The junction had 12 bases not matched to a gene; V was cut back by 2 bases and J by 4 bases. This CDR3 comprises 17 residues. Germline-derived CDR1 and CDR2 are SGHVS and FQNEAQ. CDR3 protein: CASSLRDYGDGADTQYF. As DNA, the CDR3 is TGTGCCAGCAGCTTACGGGACTACGGGGATGGGGCAGATACGCAGTATTTT.

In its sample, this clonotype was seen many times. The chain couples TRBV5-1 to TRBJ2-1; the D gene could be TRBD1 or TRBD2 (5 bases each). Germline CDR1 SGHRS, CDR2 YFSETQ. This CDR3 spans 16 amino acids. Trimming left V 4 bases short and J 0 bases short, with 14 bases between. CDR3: CASSQDFGGSYNEQFF. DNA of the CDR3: TGCGCCAGCAGCCAGGACTTTGGGGGCTCCTACAATGAGCAGTTCTTC.

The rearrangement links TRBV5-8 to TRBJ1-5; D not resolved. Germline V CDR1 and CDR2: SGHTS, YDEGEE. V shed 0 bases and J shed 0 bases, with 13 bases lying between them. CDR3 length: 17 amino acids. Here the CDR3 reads CASSLVAGMNSNQPQHF. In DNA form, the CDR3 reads TGTGCCAGCAGCTTGGTAGCTGGGATGAATAGCAATCAGCCCCAGCATTTT. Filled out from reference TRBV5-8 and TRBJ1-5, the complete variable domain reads EAGVTQSPTHLIKTRGQQATLRCSPISGHTSVYWYQQALGLGLQFLLWYDEGEERNRGNFPPRFSGRQFPNYSSELNVNALELEDSALYLCASSLVAGMNSNQPQHFGDGTRLSIL.

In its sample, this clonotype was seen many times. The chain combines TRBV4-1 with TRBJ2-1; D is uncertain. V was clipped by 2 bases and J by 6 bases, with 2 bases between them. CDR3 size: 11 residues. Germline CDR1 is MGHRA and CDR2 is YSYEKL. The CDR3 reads CASSQFNEQFF. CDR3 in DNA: TGCGCCAGCAGCCAATTCAATGAGCAGTTCTTC.

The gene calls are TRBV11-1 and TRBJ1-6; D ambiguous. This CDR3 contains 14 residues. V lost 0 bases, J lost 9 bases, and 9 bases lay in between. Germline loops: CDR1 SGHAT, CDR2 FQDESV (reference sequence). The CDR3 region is CASSLAEGASPLHF. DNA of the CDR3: TGTGCCAGCAGCTTAGCAGAGGGAGCTTCACCCCTCCACTTT.

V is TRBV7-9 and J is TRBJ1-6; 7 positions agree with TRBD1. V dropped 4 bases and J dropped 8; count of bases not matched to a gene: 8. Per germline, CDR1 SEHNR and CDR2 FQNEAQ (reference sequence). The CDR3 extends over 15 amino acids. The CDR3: CASSSPTGSDSPLHF. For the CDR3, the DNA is TGTGCCAGCAGCTCCCCGACAGGGTCGGATTCACCCCTCCACTTT. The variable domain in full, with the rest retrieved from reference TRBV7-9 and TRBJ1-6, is DTGVSQNPRHKITKRGQNVTFRCDPISEHNRLYWYRQTLGQGPEFLTYFQNEAQLEKSRLLSDRFSAERPKGSFSTLEIQRTEQGDSAMYLCASSSPTGSDSPLHFGNGTRLTVT.

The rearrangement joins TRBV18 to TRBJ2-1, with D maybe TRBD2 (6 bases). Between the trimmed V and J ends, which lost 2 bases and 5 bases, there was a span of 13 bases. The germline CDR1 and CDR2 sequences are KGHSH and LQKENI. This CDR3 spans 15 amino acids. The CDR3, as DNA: TGTGCCAGCTCACCAGGAGGGCCGGGGGACAATGAGCAGTTCTTC. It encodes CASSPGGPGDNEQFF.